Below, 32 T cell receptor beta chains from the same sample are listed, as sequenced in a study of T cells in Graves' hyperthyroidism and ophthalmopathy. Amplification of TCR beta CDR3 regions used RNA as the template. Using the HTBI primer set, a first-round RT-PCR was run on the TCR CDR3. Each CDR3 protein is one row after TCRdb ran MiXCR on the multiplex PCR reads. The sample has hundreds of thousands of distinct CDR3 sequences; roughly 40% are singletons. The sample consisted of blood. The source is a man aged 18-30 years with Graves' hyperthyroidism.

This clonotype was observed a few times. This rearrangement joins TRBV5-1 to TRBJ1-1, with D unresolved. The germline V gene has CDR1 SGHRS and CDR2 YFSETQ. Trimming shortened V by 0 bases and J by 1 base, and 7 bases separated the two germline ends. This CDR3 contains 14 residues. The CDR3 loop is CASSLVDTNTEAFF. DNA for the CDR3: TGCGCCAGCAGCTTGGTTGATACGAACACTGAAGCTTTCTTT.

This clonotype was detected a few times. This chain uses TRBV9 with TRBJ2-5; possible D gene TRBD2, 6 bases. Germline loops: CDR1 SGDLS, CDR2 YYNGEE. V lost 4 bases and J lost 7, with 20 bases in between. This CDR3 has 15 residues. CDR3 coding DNA: TGTGCCAGCAGCCCTAGTGGAGGGTGGCTGGGGACCCAGTACTTC. It specifies CASSPSGGWLGTQYF.

Ten or more counts support this clonotype. The genes are TRBV7-9 and TRBJ1-1; the D is unclear. Germline CDR1 and CDR2: SEHNR and FQNEAQ (reference sequence). This CDR3 spans 13 amino acids. Trimming took 4 bases from V and 8 from J, leaving 14 bases between them. DNA of the CDR3: TGTGCCAGCAGCTCTATCCTCATTGAGGAAGCTTTCTTT. Its protein is CASSSILIEEAFF.

Many counts were recorded for this clonotype. The chain uses TRBV19 and TRBJ1-1; D not certain. CDR1 and CDR2 from the germline V gene are LNHDA and SQIVND (reference sequence). The CDR3 contains 13 residues. Trimming left V 7 bases short and J 2 bases short, with 11 bases between. DNA for the CDR3: TGTGCCAGTATTCCCTCTCCTAACACTGAAGCTTTCTTT. It specifies CASIPSPNTEAFF.

The V and J genes are TRBV9 and TRBJ1-4, with D possibly being TRBD1 (5 bases). Trimming cost V 0 bases and J 8 bases, with 14 bases left between them. The CDR3 is 15 residues long. Germline V CDR1 and CDR2: SGDLS, YYNGEE. In nucleotides, the CDR3 is TGTGCCAGCAGCGTAGGAGGGGCTCGGTCGGAAAAACTGTTTTTT. Translation: CASSVGGARSEKLFF.

This clonotype was observed a handful of times. The rearrangement links TRBV7-8 to TRBJ1-3; 11 bases map to TRBD1. With 5 bases clipped from V and 4 bases from J, the junction kept 7 bases outside the gene matches. Germline-derived CDR1 and CDR2 are SGHVS and FQNEAQ. This CDR3 spans 16 amino acids. The CDR3 DNA reads TGTGCCAGCAGCCCACCCCGGACAGGGGGCGGAAACACCATATATTTT. Translating it yields CASSPPRTGGGNTIYF.

In the case of this clonotype: One end of the junction fails to match germline, which may point to a read error. This rearrangement joins TRBV20-1 to TRBJ2-5; 11 nucleotides agree with TRBD2. Near its end, the DNA agrees better with TRBJ2-1, so the J call may be wrong. Germline CDR1 reads DFQATT; CDR2 reads SNEGSKA (reference sequence). CDR3 length: 13 amino acids. This CDR3 is CSSSGGLGFGQFF. As DNA, the CDR3 is TGCAGTTCTAGCGGGGGGCTAGGCTTTGGGCAGTTCTTC.

This clonotype occurred a few times. The rearrangement uses TRBV5-1 and TRBJ1-1; D gene ambiguous. Germline CDR1 and CDR2: SGHRS and YFSETQ. The CDR3 is 15 residues long. V shed 0 bases and J shed 0 bases, with 9 bases lying between them. The CDR3 here is CASSLVDGMNTEAFF. The DNA of the CDR3 is TGCGCCAGCAGCTTGGTGGACGGAATGAACACTGAAGCTTTCTTT.

As to this clonotype: It may be a read error: a sequence one base away is much more abundant. The chain combines TRBV2 with TRBJ2-7; 7 bases are a match to TRBD1. The CDR3 is 13 amino acids. Germline V gene sequence: CDR1 SNHLY, CDR2 FYNNEI. The DNA of the CDR3 is TGTGCCAGCAGTGAAAGGGGGCTCTACGAGCAGTGCTTC. Its protein is CASSERGLYEQCF.

The rearrangement joins TRBV7-2 to TRBJ1-4; maybe TRBD1 (5 bases). The V end lost 2 bases, the J end lost 8 bases, and 12 bases lay between the germline ends. Germline V gives CDR1 SGHTA, CDR2 FQGNSA. This CDR3 is 14 amino acids long. CDR3 region: CASSLMGDGEKLFF. DNA for the CDR3: TGTGCCAGCAGCTTAATGGGGGACGGAGAAAAACTGTTTTTT.

The chain joins TRBV7-8 to TRBJ2-7; 13 bases fit TRBD2. Germline CDR1 is SGHVS and CDR2 is FQNEAQ. With 3 bases clipped from V and 5 bases from J, the junction kept 4 bases outside the gene matches. The CDR3 is made up of 15 amino acids. Here the CDR3 reads CASSFGLAGVDEQYF. DNA of the CDR3: TGTGCCAGCAGCTTTGGACTAGCGGGAGTGGACGAGCAGTACTTC.

This chain joins TRBV19 and TRBJ1-4; D uncertain. The germline V gene encodes CDR1 LNHDA and CDR2 SQIVND (reference sequence). V lost 2 bases, J lost 6 bases, and 13 bases lay in between. This CDR3 is built from 15 residues. The CDR3 loop is CASSIHGSVDEKLFF. CDR3 coding DNA: TGTGCCAGTAGTATACATGGTAGCGTCGATGAAAAACTGTTTTTT.

This clonotype was seen ten or more times. For the CDR3, the DNA is TGTGCCAGCAGGGGACAGGGGCTCCCTCAAGAGACCCAGTACTTC. Its protein is CASRGQGLPQETQYF. The genes are TRBV2 and TRBJ2-5; TRBD1 matches 10 bases. CDR1 is SNHLY and CDR2 is FYNNEI in the germline V gene. There are 15 residues in the CDR3. The V gene end was trimmed by 6 bases and the J gene end by 2 bases; junction bases not matched to a gene: 6. Full variable domain (rest looked up from reference TRBV2 and TRBJ2-5): EPEVTQTPSHQVTQMGQEVILRCVPISNHLYFYWYRQILGQKVEFLVSFYNNEISEKSEIFDDQFSVERPDGSNFTLKIRSTKLEDSAMYFCASRGQGLPQETQYFGPGTRLLVL.

In nucleotides, the CDR3 is TGTGCCACCCAGTCGTTTGGGTCAGACGAGCAGTACTTC. Translated: CATQSFGSDEQYF. The V call is TRBV5-5, the J call TRBJ2-7; D not resolved. The V end lost 9 bases, the J end lost 5 bases, and 18 bases lay between the germline ends. This CDR3 spans 13 amino acids. Per germline, CDR1 SGHKS and CDR2 YYEKEE (reference sequence). Full variable domain (missing parts from reference TRBV5-5 and TRBJ2-7): DAGVTQSPTHLIKTRGQQVTLRCSPISGHKSVSWYQQVLGQGPQFIFQYYEKEERGRGNFPDRFSARQFPNYSSELNVNALLLGDSALYLCATQSFGSDEQYFGPGTRLTVT.

Worth noting for this clonotype: A much larger clone lies one base from this, so it may be a read error. The V call is TRBV25-1, the J call TRBJ1-2; D not resolved. The V gene's germline CDR1 is MGHDK and CDR2 SYGVNS. The V end lost 10 bases, the J end lost 4 bases, and 13 bases lay between the germline ends. This CDR3 is built from 12 residues. The CDR3 protein is CAIPAHLYGYTF. CDR3 nucleotides: TGTGCCATCCCCGCCCACCTCTATGGCTACACCTTC.

The rearrangement joins TRBV6-1 to TRBJ1-4; D is ambiguous. Trimming took 6 bases from V and 0 from J, leaving 8 bases between them. This CDR3 is 14 amino acids long. Germline V gene lookup returns CDR1 MNHNS and CDR2 SASEGT. CDR3 coding DNA: TGTGCCAGCAGGGTGGCATCAACTAATGAAAAACTGTTTTTT. Translated, it gives CASRVASTNEKLFF.

This clonotype was observed a handful of times. This chain joins TRBV29-1 and TRBJ2-2, with 9 bases lining up with TRBD2. The V segment lost 6 bases and the J segment 4 bases; nucleotides outside the gene matches: 6. Germline lookup yields CDR1 SQVTM and CDR2 ANQGSEA. This CDR3 is 14 amino acids long. The CDR3 here is CSVGSGGLTGELFF. The DNA of the CDR3 is TGCAGCGTGGGGAGCGGGGGGCTCACCGGGGAGCTGTTTTTT.

The rearrangement links TRBV7-2 to TRBJ2-7; the D gene is possibly TRBD2 (8 bases). The CDR3 totals 16 residues. Deletions cut 5 bases from V and 2 bases from J, with 19 bases between. Germline values: CDR1 SGHTA, CDR2 FQGNSA. CDR3 in amino acids: CASSPWRGDRAYEQYF. The DNA for the CDR3 is TGTGCCAGCAGCCCCTGGCGGGGGGACAGAGCCTACGAGCAGTACTTC.

This clonotype was observed many times. This chain uses TRBV7-8 with TRBJ1-1; D not resolved. V dropped 5 bases and J dropped 1 base, with 11 bases sitting between them. CDR3 length: 14 amino acids. The germline CDR1 and CDR2 sequences are SGHVS and FQNEAQ. The CDR3, as DNA: TGTGCCAGCAGCGCCAACATACCGAACACTGAAGCTTTCTTT. Translating it yields CASSANIPNTEAFF. Using reference TRBV7-8 and TRBJ1-1 for the parts outside the CDR3, the full variable domain is GAGVSQSPRYKVAKRGQDVALRCDPISGHVSLFWYQQALGQGPEFLTYFQNEAQLDKSGLPSDRFFAERPEGSVSTLKIQRTQQEDSAVYLCASSANIPNTEAFFGQGTRLTVV.

The CDR3: CSARVGSQAYEQYF. CDR3 in DNA: TGCAGTGCTAGAGTTGGCAGCCAGGCCTACGAGCAGTACTTC. The chain employs TRBV20-1 and TRBJ2-7; D not resolved. V shed 1 base and J shed 2 bases, with 12 bases lying between them. This CDR3 contains 14 residues. CDR1 DFQATT and CDR2 SNEGSKA come from the germline V gene (reference sequence).

This chain connects TRBV12-3 or TRBV12-4 to TRBJ1-2; 7 positions match TRBD1. With V trimmed by 5 bases and J by 6 bases, 6 bases remained unmatched. There are 13 residues in the CDR3. DNA for the CDR3: TGTGCCAGCAGTCCCGGGACAGTAAATGGCTACACCTTC. Amino acids: CASSPGTVNGYTF.

V usage is TRBV19 and J usage is TRBJ2-7, with a weak D call TRBD1 (5 bases). Trimming removed 9 bases at V and 4 bases at J, with 13 bases between. The CDR3 is made up of 12 amino acids. From germline, CDR1 is LNHDA and CDR2 SQIVND (reference sequence). The CDR3 reads CASRIKGYEQYF. CDR3 DNA sequence: TGTGCCAGCCGGATCAAGGGGTACGAGCAGTACTTC.

V is TRBV7-9 and J is TRBJ2-2; the match to TRBD2 covers 8 bases. The CDR3 is 17 amino acids. J was trimmed by 6 bases and V by 5 bases; bases with no gene match: 14. The germline V gene has CDR1 SEHNR and CDR2 FQNEAQ (reference sequence). Written as DNA, the CDR3 is TGTGCCAGCAGCCGAGGCAGGACGGGAGGGACGGCCGGGGAGCTGTTTTTT. Translation: CASSRGRTGGTAGELFF.

The V gene is TRBV2, the J gene TRBJ1-5, with 8 bases fitting TRBD1. J gave up 2 bases and V 5 bases, and 5 bases lay outside the gene matches. This CDR3 spans 15 amino acids. Germline CDR1 and CDR2: SNHLY and FYNNEI. The CDR3 sequence is CASSRDRGGNQPQHF. CDR3 sequence (DNA): TGTGCCAGCAGTCGAGACAGGGGCGGCAATCAGCCCCAGCATTTT.

This clonotype was counted between two and nine times. The chain couples TRBV7-9 to TRBJ2-7, with 7 bases identical to TRBD1. J lost 2 bases, V lost 5 bases, and 12 bases had no gene match. CDR1 is SEHNR and CDR2 is FQNEAQ in the germline V gene (reference sequence). CDR3 length equals 16 residues. The CDR3: CASSPLGTASAYEQYF. CDR3 nucleotide sequence: TGTGCCAGCAGCCCCCTGGGGACAGCGAGCGCCTACGAGCAGTACTTC. The full variable domain, its missing parts supplied by reference TRBV7-9 and TRBJ2-7, is DTGVSQNPRHKITKRGQNVTFRCDPISEHNRLYWYRQTLGQGPEFLTYFQNEAQLEKSRLLSDRFSAERPKGSFSTLEIQRTEQGDSAMYLCASSPLGTASAYEQYFGPGTRLTVT.

This clonotype was observed at least ten times. The chain links TRBV12-3 or TRBV12-4 to TRBJ1-3; D remains unclear. This CDR3 region has 11 residues. Trimming cost V 7 bases and J 4 bases, with 5 bases left between them. The chain's CDR3 is CASTQGNTIYF. CDR3 coding DNA: TGTGCCAGCACCCAAGGAAACACCATATATTTT.

This clonotype was seen many times. The chain joins TRBV7-4 to TRBJ1-2; 9 positions agree with TRBD1. Germline-derived CDR1 and CDR2 are SGHVT and SQSDAQ. Trimming at V came to 0 bases and at J to 3 bases, leaving 2 bases not matched to a gene. This CDR3 comprises 15 residues. DNA of the CDR3: TGTGCCAGCAGCTTAGCACAGGGGGCTCACTATGGCTACACCTTC. Protein product: CASSLAQGAHYGYTF.

The rearrangement links TRBV7-2 to TRBJ1-2, with D possibly matching TRBD1 (5 bases). V lost 6 bases to trimming and J lost 8 bases, with 16 bases between them. From germline, CDR1 is SGHTA and CDR2 FQGNSA. The CDR3 has 13 residues. This CDR3 is CASSYTRGAGYTF. The CDR3 region has the DNA TGTGCCAGCAGTTATACACGTGGGGCGGGCTACACCTTC.

The rearrangement joins TRBV20-1 to TRBJ1-2; D unresolved. The CDR3 has 11 residues. Germline V gene sequence: CDR1 DFQATT, CDR2 SNEGSKA (reference sequence). V dropped 1 base and J dropped 12 bases, with 12 bases sitting between them. CDR3 region: CSARVVAGNTF. The CDR3 DNA sequence: TGCAGTGCTAGAGTTGTGGCTGGAAACACCTTC.

This clonotype came up many times. This chain links TRBV19 with TRBJ1-1; D is perhaps TRBD1 (5 bases). The CDR3 is 13 amino acids. Germline V gene sequence: CDR1 LNHDA, CDR2 SQIVND (reference sequence). V lost 0 bases and J lost 5, with 7 bases in between. This CDR3 reads CASSIDRATEAFF. In DNA form, the CDR3 reads TGTGCCAGTAGTATAGACAGGGCAACTGAAGCTTTCTTT.

This clonotype was counted a few times. The V and J genes are TRBV12-3 or TRBV12-4 and TRBJ1-1; 8 bases match TRBD1. This CDR3 is built from 17 residues. V shed 5 bases, J shed 1 base, and the junction held 12 bases outside the gene matches. In nucleotides, the CDR3 is TGTGCCAGCAGTCCGATACCCGCGACAGGGGAGAACACTGAAGCTTTCTTT. As protein: CASSPIPATGENTEAFF.

This clonotype was picked up many times. The rearrangement uses TRBV7-2 and TRBJ1-6; perhaps TRBD1 as D (5 bases). This CDR3 has 15 amino acids. V was cut by 0 bases and J by 8 bases, with 11 bases left in between. The V gene's germline CDR1 is SGHTA and CDR2 FQGNSA. The CDR3 sequence: CASSLAWGIYSPLHF. In nucleotides, the CDR3 is TGTGCCAGCAGCTTAGCATGGGGGATTTATTCACCCCTCCACTTT.